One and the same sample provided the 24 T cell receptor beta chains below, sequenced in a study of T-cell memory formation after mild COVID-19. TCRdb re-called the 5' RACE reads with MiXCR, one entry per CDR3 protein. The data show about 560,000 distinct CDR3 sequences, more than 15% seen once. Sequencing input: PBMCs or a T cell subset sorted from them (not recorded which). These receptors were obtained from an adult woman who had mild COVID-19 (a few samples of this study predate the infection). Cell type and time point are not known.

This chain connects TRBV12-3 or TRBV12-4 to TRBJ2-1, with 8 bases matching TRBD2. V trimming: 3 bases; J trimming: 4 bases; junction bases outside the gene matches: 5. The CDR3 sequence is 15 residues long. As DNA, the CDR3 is TGTGCCAGCAGTTTCCGGGGGGGTGCGTACAATGAGCAGTTCTTC. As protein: CASSFRGGAYNEQFF.

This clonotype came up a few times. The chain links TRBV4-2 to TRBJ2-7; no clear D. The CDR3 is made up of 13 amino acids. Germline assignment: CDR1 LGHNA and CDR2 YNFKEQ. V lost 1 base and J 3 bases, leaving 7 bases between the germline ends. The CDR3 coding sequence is TGTGCCAGCAGCCAAGGGTTCCGCTACGAGCAGTACTTC. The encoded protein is CASSQGFRYEQYF.

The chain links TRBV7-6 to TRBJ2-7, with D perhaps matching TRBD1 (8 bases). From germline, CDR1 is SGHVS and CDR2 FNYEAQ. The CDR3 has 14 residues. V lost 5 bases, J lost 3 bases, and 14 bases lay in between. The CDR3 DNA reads TGTGCCAGCAGCGAATACAGGGGGGGCTACGAGCAGTACTTC. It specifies CASSEYRGGYEQYF.

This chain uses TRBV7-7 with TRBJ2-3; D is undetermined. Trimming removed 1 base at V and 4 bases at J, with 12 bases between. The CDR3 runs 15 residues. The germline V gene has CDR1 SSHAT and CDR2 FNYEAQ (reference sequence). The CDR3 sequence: CASSLGQRGADTQYF. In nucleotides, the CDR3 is TGTGCCAGCAGCTTAGGTCAGCGAGGCGCAGATACGCAGTATTTT.

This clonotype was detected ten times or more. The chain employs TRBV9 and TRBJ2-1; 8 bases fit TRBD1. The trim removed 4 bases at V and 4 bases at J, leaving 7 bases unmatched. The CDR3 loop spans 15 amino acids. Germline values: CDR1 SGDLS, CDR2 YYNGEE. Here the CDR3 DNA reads TGTGCCAGCAGCCTATCAGGGGGCATTTACAATGAGCAGTTCTTC. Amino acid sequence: CASSLSGGIYNEQFF. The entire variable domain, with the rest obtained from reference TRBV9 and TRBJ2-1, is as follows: DSGVTQTPKHLITATGQRVTLRCSPRSGDLSVYWYQQSLDQGLQFLIQYYNGEERAKGNILERFSAQQFPDLHSELNLSSLELGDSALYFCASSLSGGIYNEQFFGPGTRLTVL.

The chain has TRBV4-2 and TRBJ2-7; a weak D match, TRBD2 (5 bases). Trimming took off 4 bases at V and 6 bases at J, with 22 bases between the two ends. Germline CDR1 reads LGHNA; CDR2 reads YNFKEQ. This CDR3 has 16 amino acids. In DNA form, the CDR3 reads TGTGCCAGCAGCCGAGAACTAGACGGGTCCATTGCCGAGCAGTACTTC. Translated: CASSRELDGSIAEQYF.

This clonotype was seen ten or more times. The CDR3 nucleotides are TGCAGCGTTGTAGCAGGTATGAACACTGAAGCTTTCTTT. As protein: CSVVAGMNTEAFF. The rearrangement links TRBV29-1 to TRBJ1-1; no clear D gene. Trimming removed 4 bases from V and 0 bases from J, with 9 bases in between. Germline assignment: CDR1 SQVTM and CDR2 ANQGSEA. The CDR3 is 13 amino acids.

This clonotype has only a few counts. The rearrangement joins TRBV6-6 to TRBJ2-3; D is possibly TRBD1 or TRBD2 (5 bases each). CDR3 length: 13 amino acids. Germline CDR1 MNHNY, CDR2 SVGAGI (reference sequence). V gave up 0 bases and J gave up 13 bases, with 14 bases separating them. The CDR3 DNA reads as TGTGCCAGCAGTTACTCGGTTGAGGGACCGGAGTATTTT. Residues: CASSYSVEGPEYF.

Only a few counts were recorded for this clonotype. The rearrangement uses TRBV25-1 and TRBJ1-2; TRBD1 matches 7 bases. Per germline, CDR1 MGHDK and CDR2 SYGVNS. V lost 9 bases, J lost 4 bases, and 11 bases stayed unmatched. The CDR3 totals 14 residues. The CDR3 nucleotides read TGTGCCAGTTCCGGACAGGAGGTTCTCTATGGCTACACCTTC. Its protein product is CASSGQEVLYGYTF.

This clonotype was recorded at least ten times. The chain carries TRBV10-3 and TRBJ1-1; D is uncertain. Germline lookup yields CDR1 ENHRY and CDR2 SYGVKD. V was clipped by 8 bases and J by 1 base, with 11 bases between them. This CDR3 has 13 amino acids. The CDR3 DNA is TGTGCCATCGCTTTTGAACCGAACACTGAAGCTTTCTTT. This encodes CAIAFEPNTEAFF.

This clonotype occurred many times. The CDR3 protein is CASSTGLAIQETQYF. The CDR3 region has the DNA TGTGCCAGCAGCACTGGACTAGCTATTCAAGAGACCCAGTACTTC. The chain has TRBV5-4 and TRBJ2-5; 8 bases map to TRBD2. With V trimmed by 4 bases and J by 2 bases, 7 bases remained unmatched. This CDR3 has 15 amino acids. Per the germline V gene, CDR1 is SGHNT and CDR2 is YYREEE (reference sequence).

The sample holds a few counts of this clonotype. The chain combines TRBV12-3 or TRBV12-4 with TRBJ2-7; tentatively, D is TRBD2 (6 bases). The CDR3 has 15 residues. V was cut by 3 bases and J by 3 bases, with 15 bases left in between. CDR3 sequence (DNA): TGTGCCAGCAGTTTTGGAGGGGCGAAGGTCTACGAGCAGTACTTC. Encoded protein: CASSFGGAKVYEQYF.

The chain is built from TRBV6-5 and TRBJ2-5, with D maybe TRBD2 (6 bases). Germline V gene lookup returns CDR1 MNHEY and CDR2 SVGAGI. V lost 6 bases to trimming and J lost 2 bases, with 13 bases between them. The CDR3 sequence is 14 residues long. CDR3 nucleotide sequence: TGTGCCAGCAGAGGTGGAGGGAGGCAAGAGACCCAGTACTTC. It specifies CASRGGGRQETQYF.

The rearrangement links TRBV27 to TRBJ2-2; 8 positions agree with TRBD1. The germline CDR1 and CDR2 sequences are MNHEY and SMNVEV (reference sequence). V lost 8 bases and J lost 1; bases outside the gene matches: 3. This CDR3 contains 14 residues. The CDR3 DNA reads TGTGCCAGCGGGACAGGACTGAACACCGGGGAGCTGTTTTTT. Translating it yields CASGTGLNTGELFF.

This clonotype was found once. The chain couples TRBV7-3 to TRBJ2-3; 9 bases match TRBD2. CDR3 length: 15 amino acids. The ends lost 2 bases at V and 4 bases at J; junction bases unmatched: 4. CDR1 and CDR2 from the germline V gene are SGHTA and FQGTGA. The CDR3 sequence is CASSLGGRVADTQYF. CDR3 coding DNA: TGTGCCAGCAGCTTAGGCGGGAGGGTCGCAGATACGCAGTATTTT.

Written as DNA, the CDR3 is TGTGCCAGCAGTTACTCGGTTCAGGGACAGGGAAACACTGAAGCTTTCTTT. It is translated as CASSYSVQGQGNTEAFF. The chain has TRBV6-2 or TRBV6-3 and TRBJ1-1; 9 bases line up with TRBD1. This CDR3 region has 17 residues. CDR1 is MNHEY and CDR2 is SVGEGT in the germline V gene. J gave up 2 bases and V 0 bases, and 7 bases lay outside the gene matches.

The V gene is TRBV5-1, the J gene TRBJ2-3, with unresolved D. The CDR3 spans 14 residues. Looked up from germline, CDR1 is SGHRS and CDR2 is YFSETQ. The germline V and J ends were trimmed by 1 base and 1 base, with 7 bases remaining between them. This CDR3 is CASSLSQRTDTQYF. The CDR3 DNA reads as TGCGCCAGCAGCTTGAGTCAGCGCACAGATACGCAGTATTTT.

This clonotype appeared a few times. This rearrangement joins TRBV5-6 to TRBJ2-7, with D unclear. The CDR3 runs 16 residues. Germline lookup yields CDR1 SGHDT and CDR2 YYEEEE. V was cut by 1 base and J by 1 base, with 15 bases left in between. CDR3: CASSLSVGYLSYEQYF. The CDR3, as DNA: TGTGCCAGCAGCTTGTCCGTCGGGTACCTATCCTACGAGCAGTACTTC. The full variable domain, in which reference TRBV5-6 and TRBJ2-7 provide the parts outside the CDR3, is DAGVTQSPTHLIKTRGQQVTLRCSPKSGHDTVSWYQQALGQGPQFIFQYYEEEERQRGNFPDRFSGHQFPNYSSELNVNALLLGDSALYLCASSLSVGYLSYEQYFGPGTRLTVT.

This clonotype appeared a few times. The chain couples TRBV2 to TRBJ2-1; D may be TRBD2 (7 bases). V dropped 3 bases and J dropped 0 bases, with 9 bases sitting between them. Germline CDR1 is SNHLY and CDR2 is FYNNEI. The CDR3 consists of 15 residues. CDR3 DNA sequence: TGTGCCAGCAGTGAGGGGGGGCTCTCCTACAATGAGCAGTTCTTC. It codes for CASSEGGLSYNEQFF.

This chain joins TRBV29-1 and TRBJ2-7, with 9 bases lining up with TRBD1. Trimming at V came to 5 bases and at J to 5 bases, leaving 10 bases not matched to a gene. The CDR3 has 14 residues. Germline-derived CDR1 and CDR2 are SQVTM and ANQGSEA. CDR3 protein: CSVLVGQGGNEQYF. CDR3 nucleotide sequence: TGCAGCGTTTTGGTGGGACAGGGAGGAAACGAGCAGTACTTC.

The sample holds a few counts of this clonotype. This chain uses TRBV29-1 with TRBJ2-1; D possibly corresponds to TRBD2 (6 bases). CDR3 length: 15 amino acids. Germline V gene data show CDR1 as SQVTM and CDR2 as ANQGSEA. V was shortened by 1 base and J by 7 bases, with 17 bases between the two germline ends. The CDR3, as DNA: TGCAGCGTTGAAGGGGGAGGTAAGAAGATTAATGAGCAGTTCTTC. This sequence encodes CSVEGGGKKINEQFF.

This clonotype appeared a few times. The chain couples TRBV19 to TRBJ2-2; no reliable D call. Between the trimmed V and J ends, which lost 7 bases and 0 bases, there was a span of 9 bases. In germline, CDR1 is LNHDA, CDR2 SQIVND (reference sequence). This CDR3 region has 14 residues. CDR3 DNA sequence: TGTGCCAGTACGGCCCCCGCGAACACCGGGGAGCTGTTTTTT. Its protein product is CASTAPANTGELFF.

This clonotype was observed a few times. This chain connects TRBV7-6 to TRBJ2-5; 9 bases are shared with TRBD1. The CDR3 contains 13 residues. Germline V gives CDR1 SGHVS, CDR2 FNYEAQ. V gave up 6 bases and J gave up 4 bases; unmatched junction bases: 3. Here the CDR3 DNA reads TGTGCCAGCAGTGTACAGGGGGCAGAGACCCAGTACTTC. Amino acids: CASSVQGAETQYF.

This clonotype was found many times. The CDR3 DNA reads as TGCGCCAGCAGCTCGGGACAGAGCACAGATACGCAGTATTTT. Translation gives CASSSGQSTDTQYF. This chain joins TRBV5-1 and TRBJ2-3; 7 bases are a match to TRBD1. The J segment lost 0 bases and the V segment lost 3 bases, leaving 1 base of the junction unmatched. Germline V gene sequence: CDR1 SGHRS, CDR2 YFSETQ. This CDR3 comprises 14 residues.